This TCR beta chain was found in a study of identical twins. Points on this clonotype: What it binds is unknown.

Whole-study findings and limits: Out-of-frame alpha sequences shared between twins exhibited an excess of low generation probability. Its conclusions, products of cross-sectional statistical analysis, did not come from following the same donors.

TCRdb reprocessed the 5' RACE reads via MiXCR and lists one record per CDR3 protein. The data contain about 470,000 distinct CDR3 sequences, around 24% of them singletons. These same records also appear under a second study, on T cells expressing NK-cell markers. That paper states: In about six donors, dominant CD3+CD56+NKG2C+ clones formed 1.0-7.0% of CD8+ cells.

Input material: CD4+ T cells sorted from blood. This receptor was obtained from a woman between 18 and 29 years old in good health.

Written as DNA, the CDR3 is TGCAGTGCTGGACGGGGCTCCACAGATACGCAGTATTTT. It is translated as CSAGRGSTDTQYF. V is TRBV20-1 and J is TRBJ2-3, with D perhaps matching TRBD1 or TRBD2 (5 bases each). Trimming removed 5 bases from V and 2 bases from J, with 11 bases in between. In germline, CDR1 is DFQATT, CDR2 SNEGSKA (reference sequence). This CDR3 contains 13 residues.